The sequence of this TCR beta chain was determined in a study of shared T cell receptors in the human thymus. Clones were sequenced by immunoSEQ multiplex PCR, and TCRdb holds only the in-frame ones, with some missing. The table has roughly 700,000 clones, roughly 88% seen once. Germline CDR1 GTSNPN, CDR2 SVGIG (reference sequence). The CDR3 consists of 18 residues. Germline trimming cut 7 bases from V and 0 bases from J; bases unmatched to any gene: 14. This sample was also put to use in a study of human thymus T cells.

The sample taken for sequencing was thymocytes. This receptor was obtained from a boy under three years old with a congenital heart defect. This chain links TRBV30 with TRBJ2-6, with TRBD1 matching 8 bases. The CDR3, as DNA: TGTGCCTTTAAGGACAGGGTCGGAAAGAGCTCTGGGGCCAACGTCCTGACTTTC. It translates to CAFKDRVGKSSGANVLTF.